Included here is one T cell receptor (beta chain) sequence, with context. From 300 to 400 ng of RNA, a library with molecular barcoded alpha/delta and beta/gamma adaptors was made. TCRdb called the reads again in MiXCR, with one record for every CDR3 protein. The table lists about 38,000 distinct CDR3 sequences, around 13% of them singletons. The sample is drawn from a study of read filtering for tumor transcriptome and immune sequencing. The overall study: Patients were about 18 male and 11 to 15 female, mean age 65.9 years, range about 47 to 85. R-ISS stage counts were about 8 for I, about 15 for II, more than 5 for III. Whole-transcriptome libraries were prepared after DNase treatment.

This CDR3 is built from 16 residues. Germline V lookup: CDR1 MDHEN, CDR2 SYDVKM. Germline trimming cut 6 bases from V and 6 bases from J; bases unmatched to any gene: 15. Sequencing was done on a sample of a population of CD138-negative cells sorted from bone marrow. The clonotype comes from a donor at least 40 years old with multiple myeloma. The chain uses TRBV28 and TRBJ2-7; the match to TRBD2 covers 9 bases. The CDR3 spells CASRSGGVAGVREQYF. The CDR3 bases are TGTGCCAGCAGATCAGGCGGGGTAGCGGGAGTTCGCGAGCAGTACTTC.